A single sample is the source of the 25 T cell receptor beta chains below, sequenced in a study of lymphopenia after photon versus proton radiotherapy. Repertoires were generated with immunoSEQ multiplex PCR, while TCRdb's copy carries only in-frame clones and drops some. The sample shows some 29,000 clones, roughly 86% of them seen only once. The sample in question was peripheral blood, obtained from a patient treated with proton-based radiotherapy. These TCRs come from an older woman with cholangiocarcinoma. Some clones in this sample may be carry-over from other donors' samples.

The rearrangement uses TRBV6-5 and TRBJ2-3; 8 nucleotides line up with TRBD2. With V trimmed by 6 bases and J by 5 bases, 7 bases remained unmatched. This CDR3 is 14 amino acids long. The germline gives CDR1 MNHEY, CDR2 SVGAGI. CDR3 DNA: TGTGCCAGCAGCAAAGCGGGAGTTATAGATACGCAGTATTTT. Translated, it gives CASSKAGVIDTQYF.

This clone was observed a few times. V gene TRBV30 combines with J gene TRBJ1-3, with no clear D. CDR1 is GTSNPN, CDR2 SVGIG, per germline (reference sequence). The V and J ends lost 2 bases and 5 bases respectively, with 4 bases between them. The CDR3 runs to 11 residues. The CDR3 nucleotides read TGTGCCTGGAGTTGGAGAAACACCATATATTTT. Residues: CAWSWRNTIYF.

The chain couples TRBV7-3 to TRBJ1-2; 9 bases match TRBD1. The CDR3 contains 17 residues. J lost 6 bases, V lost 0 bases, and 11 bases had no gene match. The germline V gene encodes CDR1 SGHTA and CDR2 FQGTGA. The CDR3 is CASSLTSPGQGFNGYTF. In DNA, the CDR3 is TGTGCCAGCAGCTTAACGTCCCCGGGACAGGGCTTTAATGGCTACACCTTC. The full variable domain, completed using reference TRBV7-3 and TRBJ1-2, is GAGVSQTPSNKVTEKGKYVELRCDPISGHTALYWYRQSLGQGPEFLIYFQGTGAADDSGLPNDRFFAVRPEGSVSTLKIQRTERGDSAVYLCASSLTSPGQGFNGYTFGSGTRLTVV.

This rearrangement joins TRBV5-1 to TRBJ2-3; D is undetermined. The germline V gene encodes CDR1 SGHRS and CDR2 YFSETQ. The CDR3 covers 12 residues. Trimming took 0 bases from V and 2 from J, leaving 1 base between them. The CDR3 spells CASSLVTDTQYF. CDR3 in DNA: TGCGCCAGCAGCTTGGTCACAGATACGCAGTATTTT. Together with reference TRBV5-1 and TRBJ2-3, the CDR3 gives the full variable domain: KAGVTQTPRYLIKTRGQQVTLSCSPISGHRSVSWYQQTPGQGLQFLFEYFSETQRNKGNFPGRFSGRQFSNSRSEMNVSTLELGDSALYLCASSLVTDTQYFGPGTRLTVL.

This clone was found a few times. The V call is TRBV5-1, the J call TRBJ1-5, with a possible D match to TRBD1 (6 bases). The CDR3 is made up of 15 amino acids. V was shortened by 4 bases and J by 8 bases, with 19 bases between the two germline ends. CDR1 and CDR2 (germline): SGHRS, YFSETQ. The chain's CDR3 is CASSPEGRGWEPQHF. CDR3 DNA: TGCGCCAGCAGCCCTGAGGGCAGGGGATGGGAGCCCCAGCATTTT.

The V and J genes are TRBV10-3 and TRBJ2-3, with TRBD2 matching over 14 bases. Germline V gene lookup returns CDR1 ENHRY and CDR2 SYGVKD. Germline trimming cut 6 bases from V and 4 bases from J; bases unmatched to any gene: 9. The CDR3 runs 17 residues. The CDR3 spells CAIRDPGLAGVADTQYF. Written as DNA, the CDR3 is TGTGCCATCAGAGATCCGGGACTAGCGGGAGTGGCAGATACGCAGTATTTT.

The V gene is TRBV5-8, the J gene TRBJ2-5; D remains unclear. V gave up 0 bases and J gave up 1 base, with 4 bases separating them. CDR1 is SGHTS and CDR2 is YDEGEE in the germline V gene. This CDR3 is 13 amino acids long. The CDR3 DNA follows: TGTGCCAGCAGCTTGGTGGGCCAAGAGACCCAGTACTTC. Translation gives CASSLVGQETQYF.

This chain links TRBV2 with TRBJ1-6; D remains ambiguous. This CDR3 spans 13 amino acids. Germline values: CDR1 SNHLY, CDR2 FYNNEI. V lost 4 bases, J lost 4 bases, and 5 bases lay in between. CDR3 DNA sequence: TGTGCCAGCAGTGGGTCGTATAATTCACCCCTCCACTTT. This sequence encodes CASSGSYNSPLHF. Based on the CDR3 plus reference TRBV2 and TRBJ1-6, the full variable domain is EPEVTQTPSHQVTQMGQEVILRCVPISNHLYFYWYRQILGQKVEFLVSFYNNEISEKSEIFDDQFSVERPDGSNFTLKIRSTKLEDSAMYFCASSGSYNSPLHFGNGTRLTVT.

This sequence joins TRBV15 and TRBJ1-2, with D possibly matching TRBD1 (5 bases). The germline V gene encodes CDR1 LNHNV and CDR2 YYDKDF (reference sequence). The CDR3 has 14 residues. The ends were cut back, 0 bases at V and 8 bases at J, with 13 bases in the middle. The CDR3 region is CATSRDAGSGGYTF. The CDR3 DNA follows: TGTGCCACCAGCAGAGATGCAGGGTCTGGAGGCTACACCTTC.

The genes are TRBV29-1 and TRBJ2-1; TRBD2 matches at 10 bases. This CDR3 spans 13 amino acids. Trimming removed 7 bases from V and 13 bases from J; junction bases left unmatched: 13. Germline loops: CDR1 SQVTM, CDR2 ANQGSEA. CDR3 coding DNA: TGCAGCGGGGCCGAAGCGGGAGGGCGATATCAGTTCTTC. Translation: CSGAEAGGRYQFF.

CDR3 coding DNA: TGTGCCAGCAGCCTCCGGGGCGCGGGGGGATCCTATGGCTACACCTTC. Encoded protein: CASSLRGAGGSYGYTF. V and J are TRBV7-8 and TRBJ1-2; weak D call: TRBD1 (5 bases). The germline V and J ends were trimmed by 5 bases and 4 bases, with 20 bases remaining between them. The CDR3 consists of 16 residues. Germline lookup yields CDR1 SGHVS and CDR2 FQNEAQ.

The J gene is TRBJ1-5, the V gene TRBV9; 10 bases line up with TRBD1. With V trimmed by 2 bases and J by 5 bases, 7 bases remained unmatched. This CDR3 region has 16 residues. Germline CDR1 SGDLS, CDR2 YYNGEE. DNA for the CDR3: TGTGCCAGCAGCGTTGGGGGACAGGGGCTCGATCAGCCCCAGCATTTT. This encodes CASSVGGQGLDQPQHF.

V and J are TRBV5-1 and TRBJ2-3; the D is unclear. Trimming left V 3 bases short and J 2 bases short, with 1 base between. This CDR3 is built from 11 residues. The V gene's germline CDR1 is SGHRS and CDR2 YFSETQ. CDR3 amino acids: CASSYTDTQYF. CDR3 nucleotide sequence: TGCGCCAGCAGCTACACAGATACGCAGTATTTT.

The CDR3 region has the DNA TGTGCCAGCAGTGTCAGTTCAGGGGGCAATCAGCCCCAGCATTTT. Its protein is CASSVSSGGNQPQHF. The chain joins TRBV2 to TRBJ1-5; weak D call: TRBD1 (6 bases). CDR1 and CDR2 from the germline V gene are SNHLY and FYNNEI. Trimming pared 4 bases from V and 2 bases from J, leaving 12 bases between. CDR3 length: 15 residues.

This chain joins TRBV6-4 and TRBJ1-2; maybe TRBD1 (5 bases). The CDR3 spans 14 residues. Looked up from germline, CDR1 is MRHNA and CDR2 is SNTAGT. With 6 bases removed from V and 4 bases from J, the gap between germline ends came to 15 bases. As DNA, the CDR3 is TGTGCCAGCAGCCCTGATGGGGGTGGCTATGGCTACACCTTC. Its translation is CASSPDGGGYGYTF.

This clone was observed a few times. The CDR3 sequence is CSVTLLAGATSSYNEQFF. The DNA for the CDR3 is TGCAGCGTAACATTACTAGCGGGGGCTACTAGCTCCTACAATGAGCAGTTCTTC. The chain uses TRBV29-1 and TRBJ2-1; 11 nucleotides line up with TRBD2. Germline V gene lookup returns CDR1 SQVTM and CDR2 ANQGSEA. The V segment lost 6 bases and the J segment 0 bases; nucleotides outside the gene matches: 13. CDR3 length equals 18 residues.

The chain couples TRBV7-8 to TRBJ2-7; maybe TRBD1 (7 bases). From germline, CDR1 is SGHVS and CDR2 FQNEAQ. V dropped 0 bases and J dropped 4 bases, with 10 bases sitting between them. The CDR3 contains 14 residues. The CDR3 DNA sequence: TGTGCCAGCAGCTTAGCGGGGGGACAGTACGAGCAGTACTTC. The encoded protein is CASSLAGGQYEQYF.

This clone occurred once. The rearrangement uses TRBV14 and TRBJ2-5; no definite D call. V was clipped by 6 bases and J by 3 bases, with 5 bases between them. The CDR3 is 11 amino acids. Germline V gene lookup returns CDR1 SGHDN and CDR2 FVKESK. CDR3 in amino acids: CASSWKETQYF. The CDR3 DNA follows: TGTGCCAGCAGTTGGAAAGAGACCCAGTACTTC.

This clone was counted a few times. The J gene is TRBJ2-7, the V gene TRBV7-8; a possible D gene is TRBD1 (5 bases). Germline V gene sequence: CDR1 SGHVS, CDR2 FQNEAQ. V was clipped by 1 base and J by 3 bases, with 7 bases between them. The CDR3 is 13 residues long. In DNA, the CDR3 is TGTGCCAGCAGCTTAGGGGGCCTCTACGAGCAGTACTTC. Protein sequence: CASSLGGLYEQYF.

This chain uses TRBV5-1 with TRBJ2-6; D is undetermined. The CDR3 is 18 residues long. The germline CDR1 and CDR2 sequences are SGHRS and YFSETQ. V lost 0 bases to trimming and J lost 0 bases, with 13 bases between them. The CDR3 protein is CASSLEPGLYSGANVLTF. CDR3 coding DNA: TGCGCCAGCAGCTTGGAACCCGGGCTCTACTCTGGGGCCAACGTCCTGACTTTC.

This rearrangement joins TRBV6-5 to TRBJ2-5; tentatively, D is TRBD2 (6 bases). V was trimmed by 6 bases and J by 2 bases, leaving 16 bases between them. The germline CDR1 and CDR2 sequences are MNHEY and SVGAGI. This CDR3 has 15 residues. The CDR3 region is CASRQNWGVQETQYF. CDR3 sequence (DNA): TGTGCCAGCAGACAAAACTGGGGGGTGCAAGAGACCCAGTACTTC.

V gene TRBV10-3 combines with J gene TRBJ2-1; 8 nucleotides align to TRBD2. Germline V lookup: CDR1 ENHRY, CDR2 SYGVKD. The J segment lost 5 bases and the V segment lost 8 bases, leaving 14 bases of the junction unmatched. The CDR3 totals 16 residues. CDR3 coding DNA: TGTGCCATCGAGGGCGGGGTAGCGGGGAATAACAATGAGCAGTTCTTC. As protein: CAIEGGVAGNNNEQFF.

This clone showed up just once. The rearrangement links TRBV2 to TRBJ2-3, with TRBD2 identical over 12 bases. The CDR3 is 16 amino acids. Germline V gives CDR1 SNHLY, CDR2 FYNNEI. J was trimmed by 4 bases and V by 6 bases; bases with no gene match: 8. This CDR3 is CASRELAGGRADTQYF. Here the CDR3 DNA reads TGTGCCAGCAGGGAACTAGCGGGGGGACGGGCAGATACGCAGTATTTT.

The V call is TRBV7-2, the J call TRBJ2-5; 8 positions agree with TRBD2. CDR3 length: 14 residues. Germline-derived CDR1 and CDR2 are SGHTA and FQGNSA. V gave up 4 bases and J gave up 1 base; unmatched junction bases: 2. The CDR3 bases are TGTGCCAGCAGCTCGCGGGGGGCCCAAGAGACCCAGTACTTC. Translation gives CASSSRGAQETQYF.

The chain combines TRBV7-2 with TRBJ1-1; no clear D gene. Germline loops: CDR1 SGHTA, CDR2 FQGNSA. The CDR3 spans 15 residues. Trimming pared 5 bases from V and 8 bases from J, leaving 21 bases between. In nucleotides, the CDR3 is TGTGCCAGCAGCCACCGGCCGGGATCTGCGATCGAAGCTTTCTTT. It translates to CASSHRPGSAIEAFF.